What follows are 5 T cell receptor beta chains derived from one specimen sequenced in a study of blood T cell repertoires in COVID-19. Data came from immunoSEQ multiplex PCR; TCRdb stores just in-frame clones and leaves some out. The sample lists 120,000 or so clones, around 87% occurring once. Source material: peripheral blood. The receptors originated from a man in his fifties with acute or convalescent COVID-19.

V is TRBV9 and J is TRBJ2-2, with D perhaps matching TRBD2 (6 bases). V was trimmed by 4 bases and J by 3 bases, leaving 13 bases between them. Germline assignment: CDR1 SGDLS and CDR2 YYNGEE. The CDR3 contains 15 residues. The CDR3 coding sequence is TGTGCCAGCAGCCTTCGGGACTCCTACACCGGGGAGCTGTTTTTT. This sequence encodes CASSLRDSYTGELFF.

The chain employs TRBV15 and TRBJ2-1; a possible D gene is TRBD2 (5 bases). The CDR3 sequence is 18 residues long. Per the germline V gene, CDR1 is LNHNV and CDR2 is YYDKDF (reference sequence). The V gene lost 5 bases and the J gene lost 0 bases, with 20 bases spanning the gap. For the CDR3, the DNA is TGTGCCACCAGCGCCGAACCCCCCCTAGCCCTCTCCTACAATGAGCAGTTCTTC. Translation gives CATSAEPPLALSYNEQFF.

The CDR3 spells CASSPPGQGLTGELFF. The CDR3 DNA sequence: TGTGCCAGCTCACCACCGGGACAGGGATTAACCGGGGAGCTGTTTTTT. The chain combines TRBV18 with TRBJ2-2; 9 positions match TRBD1. V gave up 0 bases and J gave up 5 bases; unmatched junction bases: 4. Germline CDR1 KGHSH, CDR2 LQKENI. CDR3 length: 16 residues.

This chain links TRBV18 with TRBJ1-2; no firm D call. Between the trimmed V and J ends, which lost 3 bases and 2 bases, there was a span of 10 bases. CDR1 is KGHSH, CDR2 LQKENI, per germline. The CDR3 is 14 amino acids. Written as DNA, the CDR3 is TGTGCCAGCTCACCGTCCTGGCAAAACTATGGCTACACCTTC. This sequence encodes CASSPSWQNYGYTF.

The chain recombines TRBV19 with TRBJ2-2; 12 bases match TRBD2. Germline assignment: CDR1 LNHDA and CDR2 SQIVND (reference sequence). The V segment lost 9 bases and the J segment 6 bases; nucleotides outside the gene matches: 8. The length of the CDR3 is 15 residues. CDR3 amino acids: CASPGLAGRAGELFF. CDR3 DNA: TGTGCCAGCCCCGGACTAGCGGGAAGGGCCGGGGAGCTGTTTTTT.